This T cell receptor beta chain is drawn from a study of T cell responses to AZD1222 COVID-19 vaccine (dated by TCRdb to the early 2020s). Concerning the study at large: A total of 230 to 250 trial participants underwent TCR sequencing, of whom some 210 received two doses of AZD1222 and some 25 received two doses of the MenACWY control vaccine. Trial participants were enrolled by age into subgroups of 18-55, 56-69 and 70-plus years, and 148, 28 and 57 TCR-sequenced participants, respectively, were included in these subgroups. The full study reports these points: Nearly half of unique spike-specific TCRs reportedly recognized epitopes outside regions mutated in the B.1.351 and B.1.1.7 variants. A significant rise in spike-specific TCR breadth and depth was observed after two AZD1222 doses relative to day 0 and relative to MenACWY recipients. The 56-69-year group was small, and its depth increase did not reach significance, likely because of low power. The whole spike protein was spanned by vaccine-associated CD4 TCRs, and dominant responses were seen in regions 160-218 and 743-854. Because no samples from the day 14 peak response were available, repertoires could be characterized only after the peak T cell response. Conclusions about previously exposed vaccinees are limited because only 5 or 6 AZD1222 recipients were SARS-CoV-2 seropositive at baseline. Participants were mostly white British and included more females than males, and it was suggested by the authors that clonal diversity may have been underestimated.

The time point label for this specimen denotes: about 28 days (+/-7) after the second vaccine dose. AZD1222 recipients with second doses at about 4 weeks or about 12 weeks were pooled, because spike-specific TCR depth and breadth did not differ between schedules. Vaccinee samples were obtained from the UK trials COV001 and COV002, which included a single-blind randomized controlled phase 2/3 trial of AZD1222 (ChAdOx1 nCoV-19) in healthy adults. For TCRbeta chain sequencing, PBMC samples from trial participants were taken at day 0 and at day 28 after the second dose. Spanning cysteine to phenylalanine, the CDR3 consists of 14 amino acids. Of the read, only the CDR3 DNA is kept; its 42 bases are in frame from base 1. Relative to germline, V is missing 4 bases and J is missing 7 bases, with 6 bases of the junction outside any gene match. The germline V gene supplies CDR1 SGHAT and CDR2 FQNNGV. Worth noting for this clone: What antigen it recognizes has not been identified. No base quality information exists; no much larger clone differs at one position.

The CDR3 regions of human TCRbeta chains were analyzed by immunosequencing. Per the source publication's procedure: TCRs in the repertoires were compared against a reference library of SARS-CoV-2-specific TCRs that had been generated with the MIRA antigen-specificity platform. Breadth was defined as the fraction of unique TCRs that were SARS-CoV-2-associated, and depth was defined as the fraction of total T cells that were SARS-CoV-2-associated. Using the MIRA data, each spike-specific TCR was assigned both to the spike region to which the TCR was reactive and to a CD4 or CD8 class. Log10-transformed breadth and depth values were compared by one-way ANOVA with Sidak's multiple comparisons tests. Entries here come from immuneACCESS through TCRdb and include only in-frame sequences with V and J called. Some clones fail to appear in such tables; in the studies checked, an unresolved V gene covers under half of the shortfall, and the cause of the remainder is unknown. V and J calls and clone size are those listed in that table; D and trimming were worked out from the DNA. In all, the sample holds 150,000 or so clones, and about 90% of those were seen once. The ten largest account for approximately 5.9% of the sample.

In this chain, TRBV11-2 is recombined with TRBJ2-5; 10 junctional bases match TRBD1. This sample comprised peripheral blood, obtained 28 days after the second AZD1222 dose. The origin of this receptor is an adult who received the AZD1222 COVID-19 vaccine. The base sequence is TGTGCCAGCAGCTCCCTGGACAGGGGGAGGACCCAGTACTTC. Its translation reads: CASSSLDRGRTQYF.